This entry concerns a single T cell receptor beta chain. These data are taken from a study of control samples from healthy donors and cancer patients. The repertoire was sequenced with immunoSEQ multiplex PCR; TCRdb's copy has only in-frame clones and lacks some. The table lists 95,000 to 100,000 clones, about 89% of them singletons, with approximately 8.3% in the top ten. The material sequenced was blood. The sequence derives from a man aged 25-45 years in good health.

Here the CDR3 DNA reads TGCGCCAGCAGCGTGGGGGAGGATTACGAGCAGTACTTC. This translates into CASSVGEDYEQYF. V usage is TRBV5-1 and J usage is TRBJ2-7, with a possible D match to TRBD2 (6 bases). The ends were cut back, 4 bases at V and 4 bases at J, with 12 bases in the middle. Germline CDR1 and CDR2: SGHRS and YFSETQ. The CDR3 has 13 residues.